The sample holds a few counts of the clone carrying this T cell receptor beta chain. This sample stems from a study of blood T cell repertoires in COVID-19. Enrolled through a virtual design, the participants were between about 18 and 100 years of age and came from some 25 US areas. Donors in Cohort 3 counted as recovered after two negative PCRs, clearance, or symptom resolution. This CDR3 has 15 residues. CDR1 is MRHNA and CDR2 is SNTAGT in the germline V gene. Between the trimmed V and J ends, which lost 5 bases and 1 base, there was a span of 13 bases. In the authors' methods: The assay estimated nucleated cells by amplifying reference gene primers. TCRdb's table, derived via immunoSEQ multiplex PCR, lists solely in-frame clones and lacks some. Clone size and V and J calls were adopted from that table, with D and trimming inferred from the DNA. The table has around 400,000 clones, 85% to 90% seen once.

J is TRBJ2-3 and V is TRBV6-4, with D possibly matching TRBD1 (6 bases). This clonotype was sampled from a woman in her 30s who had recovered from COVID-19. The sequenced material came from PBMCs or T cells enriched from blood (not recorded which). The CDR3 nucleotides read TGTGCCAGCAGTATCGGGGCAGGGGGCACAGATACGCAGTATTTT. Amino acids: CASSIGAGGTDTQYF.